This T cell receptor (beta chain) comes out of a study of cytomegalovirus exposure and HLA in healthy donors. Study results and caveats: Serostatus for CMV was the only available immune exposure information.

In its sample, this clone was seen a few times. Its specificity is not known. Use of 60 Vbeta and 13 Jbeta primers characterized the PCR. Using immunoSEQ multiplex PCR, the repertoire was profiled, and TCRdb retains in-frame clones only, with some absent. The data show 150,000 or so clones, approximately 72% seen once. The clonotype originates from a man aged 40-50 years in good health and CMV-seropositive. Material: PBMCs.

CDR3 bases: TGTGCCAGCAGCCAAGGGTCTGGACAGGGGATGGACACTGAAGCTTTCTTT. It is translated as CASSQGSGQGMDTEAFF. The rearrangement joins TRBV4-2 to TRBJ1-1, with TRBD1 matching 9 bases. The J segment lost 3 bases and the V segment lost 1 base, leaving 9 bases of the junction unmatched. This CDR3 is 17 amino acids long. From germline, CDR1 is LGHNA and CDR2 YNFKEQ.